Below are 12 T cell receptor beta chains sequenced from a single sample in a study of CD8 T cells in ankylosing spondylitis. In TCRdb, the 5' RACE reads were re-called with MiXCR into one record per CDR3 protein. The sample yields around 300,000 distinct CDR3 sequences, roughly 15% seen once. The sequenced sample consisted of blood, either unsorted or a sorted T cell fraction (not recorded which). Receptors originate from a male donor with ankylosing spondylitis or in good health (not recorded which).

This clonotype has a handful of counts. The rearrangement links TRBV10-3 to TRBJ1-5; D unresolved. Trimming removed 9 bases from V and 1 base from J, with 10 bases in between. CDR1 and CDR2 (germline): ENHRY, SYGVKD. The CDR3 is 13 residues long. CDR3 in amino acids: CAMAGQSNQPQHF. The CDR3 DNA sequence: TGTGCCATGGCTGGGCAGAGCAATCAGCCCCAGCATTTT.

The rearrangement links TRBV12-5 to TRBJ1-1; unclear D gene. The CDR3 spans 16 residues. The ends were cut back, 0 bases at V and 6 bases at J, with 17 bases in the middle. The germline CDR1 and CDR2 sequences are LGHNT and FRNRAP. CDR3 coding DNA: TGTGCTAGTGGTTTGGTTTTGTCAGGAGGAGTCCCTGAAGCTTTCTTT. Translated: CASGLVLSGGVPEAFF.

This clonotype occurred a few times. V gene TRBV5-1 combines with J gene TRBJ2-2, with 11 bases identical to TRBD2. The CDR3 consists of 16 residues. V was clipped by 2 bases and J by 5 bases; unmatched bases: 5. Germline assignment: CDR1 SGHRS and CDR2 YFSETQ. CDR3 residues: CASSFSGRAATGELFF. For the CDR3, the DNA is TGCGCCAGCAGCTTTAGCGGGAGGGCCGCTACCGGGGAGCTGTTTTTT.

The rearrangement links TRBV12-3 or TRBV12-4 to TRBJ2-2; 11 bases are a match to TRBD2. CDR3 length: 16 amino acids. J lost 7 bases, V lost 1 base, and 5 bases had no gene match. For the CDR3, the DNA is TGTGCCAGCAGTTTAGAACTAGCGGGAGTAGGCGGGGAGCTGTTTTTT. It yields the protein CASSLELAGVGGELFF.

Ten or more counts support this clonotype. This rearrangement joins TRBV12-3 or TRBV12-4 to TRBJ1-5; tentatively, D is TRBD1 (5 bases). The CDR3 loop spans 13 amino acids. The V end was cut by 6 bases, the J end by 5 bases, with 11 bases between. The DNA of the CDR3 is TGTGCCAGCAGGGGGGGGTTGGATCAGCCCCAGCATTTT. It is translated as CASRGGLDQPQHF.

The table lists this clonotype with a few counts. The genes are TRBV4-2 and TRBJ1-6; 7 bases align to TRBD1. V gave up 1 base and J gave up 0 bases; unmatched junction bases: 9. This CDR3 is 19 amino acids long. The V gene's germline CDR1 is LGHNA and CDR2 YNFKEQ. The CDR3 region is CASSQVEGAKSSYNSPLHF. In DNA, the CDR3 is TGTGCCAGCAGCCAAGTGGAGGGGGCCAAGAGCTCCTATAATTCACCCCTCCACTTT.

This clonotype appeared a few times. The V call is TRBV11-3, the J call TRBJ1-2; 9 bases map to TRBD1. The trim removed 6 bases at V and 5 bases at J, leaving 7 bases unmatched. The CDR3 sequence is 14 residues long. The germline V gene has CDR1 SGHNT and CDR2 YENEEA. Here the CDR3 reads CASRPGQGKYGYTF. In nucleotides, the CDR3 is TGTGCCAGCAGACCGGGACAGGGAAAATATGGCTACACCTTC. Drawing the rest from reference TRBV11-3 and TRBJ1-2, the complete variable domain is EAGVVQSPRYKIIEKKQPVAFWCNPISGHNTLYWYLQNLGQGPELLIRYENEEAVDDSQLPKDRFSAERLKGVDSTLKIQPAELGDSAVYLCASRPGQGKYGYTFGSGTRLTVV.

The rearrangement links TRBV20-1 to TRBJ2-2; a weak D match, TRBD1 (6 bases). Trimming cost V 3 bases and J 7 bases, with 12 bases left between them. This CDR3 contains 13 residues. Germline V gives CDR1 DFQATT, CDR2 SNEGSKA (reference sequence). CDR3 region: CSASPDSYGELFF. DNA for the CDR3: TGCAGTGCTAGTCCGGACAGTTACGGGGAGCTGTTTTTT.

This chain uses TRBV5-1 with TRBJ2-2, with D uncertain. CDR1 is SGHRS and CDR2 is YFSETQ in the germline V gene. Trimming shortened V by 0 bases and J by 1 base, and 7 bases separated the two germline ends. The CDR3 has 15 residues. The CDR3 loop reads CASSLDRLNTGELFF. For the CDR3, the DNA is TGCGCCAGCAGCTTGGATAGGCTGAACACCGGGGAGCTGTTTTTT.

V is TRBV6-2 or TRBV6-3 and J is TRBJ2-1; D uncertain. Trimming shortened V by 6 bases and J by 2 bases, and 11 bases separated the two germline ends. There are 14 residues in the CDR3. In germline, CDR1 is MNHEY, CDR2 SVGEGT. The CDR3 protein is CASSRPGAYNEQFF. DNA of the CDR3: TGTGCCAGCAGCCGCCCTGGGGCCTACAATGAGCAGTTCTTC.

This clonotype showed up many times. The chain carries TRBV6-1 and TRBJ2-3, with 7 bases aligning to TRBD2. The germline gives CDR1 MNHNS, CDR2 SASEGT. V trimming: 5 bases; J trimming: 0 bases; junction bases outside the gene matches: 2. This CDR3 is built from 14 residues. CDR3 residues: CASSISGSTDTQYF. CDR3 DNA sequence: TGTGCCAGCAGTATTAGCGGGAGCACAGATACGCAGTATTTT.

The chain uses TRBV7-9 and TRBJ1-4, with D perhaps TRBD1 (5 bases). The CDR3 contains 15 residues. The ends were cut back, 0 bases at V and 7 bases at J, with 12 bases in the middle. From germline, CDR1 is SEHNR and CDR2 FQNEAQ (reference sequence). CDR3 coding DNA: TGTGCCAGCAGCTTAGCGGCAGGGTTGGCTGAAAAACTGTTTTTT. It yields the protein CASSLAAGLAEKLFF.